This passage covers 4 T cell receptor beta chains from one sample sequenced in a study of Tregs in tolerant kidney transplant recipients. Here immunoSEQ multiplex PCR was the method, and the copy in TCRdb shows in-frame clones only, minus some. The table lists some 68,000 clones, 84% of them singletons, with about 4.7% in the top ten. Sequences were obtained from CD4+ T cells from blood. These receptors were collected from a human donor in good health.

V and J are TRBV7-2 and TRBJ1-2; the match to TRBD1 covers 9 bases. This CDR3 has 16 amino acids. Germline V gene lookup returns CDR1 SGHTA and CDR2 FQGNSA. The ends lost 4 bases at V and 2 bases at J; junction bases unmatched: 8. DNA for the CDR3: TGTGCCAGCAGCTCGCAACAGGGGGCTGGAAACTATGGCTACACCTTC. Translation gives CASSSQQGAGNYGYTF.

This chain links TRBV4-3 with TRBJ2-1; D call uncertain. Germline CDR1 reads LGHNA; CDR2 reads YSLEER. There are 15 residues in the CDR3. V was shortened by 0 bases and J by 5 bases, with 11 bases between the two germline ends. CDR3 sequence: CASSQDGRYNNEQFF. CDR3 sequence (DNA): TGCGCCAGCAGCCAAGACGGCAGGTATAACAATGAGCAGTTCTTC.

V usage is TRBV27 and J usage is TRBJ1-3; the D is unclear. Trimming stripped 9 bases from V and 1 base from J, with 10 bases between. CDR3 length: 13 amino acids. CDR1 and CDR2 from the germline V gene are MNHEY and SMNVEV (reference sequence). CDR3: CASGGYSGNTIYF. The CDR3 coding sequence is TGTGCCAGTGGAGGGTATTCTGGAAACACCATATATTTT.

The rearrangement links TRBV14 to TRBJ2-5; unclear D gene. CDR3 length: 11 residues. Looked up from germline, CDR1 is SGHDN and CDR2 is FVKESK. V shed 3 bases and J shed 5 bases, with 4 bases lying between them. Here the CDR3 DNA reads TGTGCCAGCAGCCATGGGGAGACCCAGTACTTC. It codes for CASSHGETQYF.